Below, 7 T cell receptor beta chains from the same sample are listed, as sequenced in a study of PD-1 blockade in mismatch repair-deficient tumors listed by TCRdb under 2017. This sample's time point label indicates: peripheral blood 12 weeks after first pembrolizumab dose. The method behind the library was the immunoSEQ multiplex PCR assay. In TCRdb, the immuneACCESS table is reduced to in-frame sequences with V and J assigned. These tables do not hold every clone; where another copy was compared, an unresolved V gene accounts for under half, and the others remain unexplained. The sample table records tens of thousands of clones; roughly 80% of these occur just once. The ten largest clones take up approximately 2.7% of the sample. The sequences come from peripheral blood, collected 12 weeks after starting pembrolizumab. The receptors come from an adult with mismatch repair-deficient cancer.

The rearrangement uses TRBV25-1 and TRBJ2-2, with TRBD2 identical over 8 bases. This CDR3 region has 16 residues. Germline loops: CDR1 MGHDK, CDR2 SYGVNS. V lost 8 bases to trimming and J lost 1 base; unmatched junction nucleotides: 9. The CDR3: CASGFGAGGNTGELFF. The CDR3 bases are TGTGCCAGCGGGTTTGGGGCGGGAGGGAACACCGGGGAGCTGTTTTTT.

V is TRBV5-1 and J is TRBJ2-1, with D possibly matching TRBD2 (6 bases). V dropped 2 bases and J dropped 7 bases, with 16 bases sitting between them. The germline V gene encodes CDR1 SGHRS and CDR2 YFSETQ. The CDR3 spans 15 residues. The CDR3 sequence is CASSFLRDNGNEQFF. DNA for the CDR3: TGCGCCAGCAGCTTTTTGCGGGATAACGGAAATGAGCAGTTCTTC. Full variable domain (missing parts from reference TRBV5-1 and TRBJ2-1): KAGVTQTPRYLIKTRGQQVTLSCSPISGHRSVSWYQQTPGQGLQFLFEYFSETQRNKGNFPGRFSGRQFSNSRSEMNVSTLELGDSALYLCASSFLRDNGNEQFFGPGTRLTVL.

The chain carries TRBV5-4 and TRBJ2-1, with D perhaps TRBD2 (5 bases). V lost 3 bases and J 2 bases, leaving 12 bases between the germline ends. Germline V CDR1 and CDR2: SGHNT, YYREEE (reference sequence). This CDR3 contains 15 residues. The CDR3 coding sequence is TGTGCCAGCAGCTATAGCGCTCCAGCCTACAATGAGCAGTTCTTC. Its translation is CASSYSAPAYNEQFF.

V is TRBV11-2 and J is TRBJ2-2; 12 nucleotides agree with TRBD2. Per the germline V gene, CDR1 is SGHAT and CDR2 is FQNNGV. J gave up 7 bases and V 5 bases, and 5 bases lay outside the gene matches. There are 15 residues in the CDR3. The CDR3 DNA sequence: TGTGCCAGCAGCCAGACTAGCGGGAGCGGCGGGGAGCTGTTTTTT. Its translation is CASSQTSGSGGELFF. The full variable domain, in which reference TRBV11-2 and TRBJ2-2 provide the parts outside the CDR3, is EAGVAQSPRYKIIEKRQSVAFWCNPISGHATLYWYQQILGQGPKLLIQFQNNGVVDDSQLPKDRFSAERLKGVDSTLKIQPAKLEDSAVYLCASSQTSGSGGELFFGEGSRLTVL.

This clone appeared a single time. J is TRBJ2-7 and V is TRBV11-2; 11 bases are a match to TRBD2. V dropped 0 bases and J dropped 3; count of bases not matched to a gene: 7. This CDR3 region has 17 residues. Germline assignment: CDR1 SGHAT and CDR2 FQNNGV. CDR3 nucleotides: TGTGCCAGCAGCTTAGAGGCCCCTGGACTAGCGGGCTACGAGCAGTACTTC. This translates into CASSLEAPGLAGYEQYF.

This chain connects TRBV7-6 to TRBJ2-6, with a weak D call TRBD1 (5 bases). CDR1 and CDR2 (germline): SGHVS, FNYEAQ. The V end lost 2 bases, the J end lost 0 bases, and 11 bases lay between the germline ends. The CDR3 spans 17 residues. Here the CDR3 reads CASSLWGARSGANVLTF. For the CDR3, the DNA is TGTGCCAGCAGCTTATGGGGCGCCCGCTCTGGGGCCAACGTCCTGACTTTC.

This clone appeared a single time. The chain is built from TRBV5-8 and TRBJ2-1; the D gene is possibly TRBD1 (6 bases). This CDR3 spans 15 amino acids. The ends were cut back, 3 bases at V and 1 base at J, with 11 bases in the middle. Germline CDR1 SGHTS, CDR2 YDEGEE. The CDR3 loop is CASSYRVGSYNEQFF. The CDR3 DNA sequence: TGTGCCAGCAGCTACAGGGTTGGGTCCTACAATGAGCAGTTCTTC.